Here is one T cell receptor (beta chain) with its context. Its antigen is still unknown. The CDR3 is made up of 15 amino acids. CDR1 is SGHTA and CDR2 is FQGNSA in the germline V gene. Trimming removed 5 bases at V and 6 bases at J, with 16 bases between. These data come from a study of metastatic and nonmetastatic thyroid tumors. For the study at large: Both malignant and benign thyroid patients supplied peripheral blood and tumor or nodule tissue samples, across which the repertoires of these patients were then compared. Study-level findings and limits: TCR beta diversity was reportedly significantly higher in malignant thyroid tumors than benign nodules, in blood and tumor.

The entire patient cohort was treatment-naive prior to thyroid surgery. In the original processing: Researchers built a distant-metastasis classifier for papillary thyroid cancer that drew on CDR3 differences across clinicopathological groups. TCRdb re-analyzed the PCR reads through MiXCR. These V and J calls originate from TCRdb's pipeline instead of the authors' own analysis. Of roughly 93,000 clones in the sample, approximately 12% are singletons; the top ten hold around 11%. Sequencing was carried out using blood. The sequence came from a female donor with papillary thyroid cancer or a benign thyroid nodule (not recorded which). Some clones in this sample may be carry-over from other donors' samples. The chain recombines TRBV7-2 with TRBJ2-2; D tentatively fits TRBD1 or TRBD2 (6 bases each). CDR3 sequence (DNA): TGTGCCAGCAGCCTATGGACGGGGGCTTCCGGGGAGCTGTTTTTT. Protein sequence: CASSLWTGASGELFF.